The 5 T cell receptor beta chains below all came from one sample that was sequenced in a study of blood T cell repertoires in COVID-19. Only in-frame clones appear in the TCRdb table, and some are missing; sequencing was by immunoSEQ multiplex PCR. The sample gives around 290,000 clones, more than 70% of which show up once; approximately 8% is in the top ten. Sequenced material: peripheral blood. The receptor source for this set is a woman in her forties or fifties who had recovered from COVID-19.

The V call is TRBV7-2, the J call TRBJ2-5; 10 bases are a match to TRBD2. CDR1 SGHTA and CDR2 FQGNSA come from the germline V gene. V shed 2 bases, J shed 4 bases, and the junction held 7 bases outside the gene matches. The CDR3 spans 16 residues. The CDR3 spells CASSLLSSGGGETQYF. DNA for the CDR3: TGTGCCAGCAGCTTATTGTCTAGCGGGGGCGGAGAGACCCAGTACTTC.

This clone appeared once. The junction differs from germline at one of its ends, possibly a read error. This sequence joins TRBV27 and TRBJ2-1; 15 bases line up with TRBD2. The germline V gene encodes CDR1 MNHEY and CDR2 SMNVEV (reference sequence). There are 13 residues in the CDR3. CDR3 sequence reads: CASSWTSGRALVF. The CDR3 nucleotides are TGTGCCAGCAGTTGGACTAGCGGGAGGGCCCTGGTCTTC.

This sequence joins TRBV4-1 and TRBJ2-7; 7 nucleotides agree with TRBD1. In germline, CDR1 is MGHRA, CDR2 YSYEKL. After removal of 3 bases from V and 4 bases from J, the junction contained 9 bases not matched to a gene. The CDR3 consists of 15 residues. The CDR3 nucleotides read TGCGCCAGCAGCCATCCGGGACAGAGCATTTACGAGCAGTACTTC. This encodes CASSHPGQSIYEQYF.

The chain recombines TRBV18 with TRBJ2-7; no clear D gene. The V gene lost 0 bases and the J gene lost 3 bases, with 6 bases spanning the gap. CDR3 size: 13 residues. CDR1 and CDR2 from the germline V gene are KGHSH and LQKENI. The CDR3 DNA follows: TGTGCCAGCTCACCACCGAATAGCTACGAGCAGTACTTC. Translating gives CASSPPNSYEQYF. The complete variable domain, with remaining parts taken from reference TRBV18 and TRBJ2-7, reads NAGVMQNPRHLVRRRGQEARLRCSPMKGHSHVYWYRQLPEEGLKFMVYLQKENIIDESGMPKERFSAEFPKEGPSILRIQQVVRGDSAAYFCASSPPNSYEQYFGPGTRLTVT.

The chain joins TRBV29-1 to TRBJ2-7; TRBD2 agrees at 11 bases. Germline CDR1 and CDR2: SQVTM and ANQGSEA. The CDR3 is made up of 14 amino acids. The J segment lost 5 bases and the V segment lost 6 bases, leaving 9 bases of the junction unmatched. The CDR3 loop is CSVGLLAGVHEQYF. The CDR3 bases are TGCAGCGTGGGGCTACTAGCGGGAGTACACGAGCAGTACTTC.